This T cell receptor beta chain came from a study of T cell changes during pregnancy in multiple sclerosis. Clones were read by immunoSEQ multiplex PCR, and TCRdb kept only the in-frame ones, dropping some. The sample records over 60,000 clones, roughly nine tenths being singletons. The clonotype was recovered from a female donor in good health, enrolled as a control in a pregnancy study. The input for sequencing was CD4+ T cells from peripheral blood mononuclear cells, taken in the third trimester of pregnancy.

The CDR3 is CASSELAGGNTGELFF. The CDR3 nucleotides read TGTGCCAGCAGCGAACTAGCGGGGGGGAACACCGGGGAGCTGTTTTTT. This chain uses TRBV6-6 with TRBJ2-2; 12 nucleotides agree with TRBD2. Germline CDR1 reads MNHNY; CDR2 reads SVGAGI (reference sequence). Losses at the gene ends were 6 bases for V and 1 base for J; bases not matched to a gene: 3. The CDR3 runs to 16 residues.